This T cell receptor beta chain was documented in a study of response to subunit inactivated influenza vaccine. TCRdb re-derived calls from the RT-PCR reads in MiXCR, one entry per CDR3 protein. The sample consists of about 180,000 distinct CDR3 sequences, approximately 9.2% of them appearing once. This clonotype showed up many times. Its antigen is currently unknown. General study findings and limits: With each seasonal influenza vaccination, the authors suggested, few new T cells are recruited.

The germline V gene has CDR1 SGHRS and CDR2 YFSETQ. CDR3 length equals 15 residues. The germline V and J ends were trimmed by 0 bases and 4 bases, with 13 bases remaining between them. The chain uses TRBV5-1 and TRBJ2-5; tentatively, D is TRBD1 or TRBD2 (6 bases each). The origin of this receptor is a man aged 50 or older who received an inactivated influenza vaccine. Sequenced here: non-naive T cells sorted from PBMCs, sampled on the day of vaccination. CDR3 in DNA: TGCGCCAGCAGCTTGGGCCAGGGGCGGGGAGAGACCCAGTACTTC. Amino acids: CASSLGQGRGETQYF.